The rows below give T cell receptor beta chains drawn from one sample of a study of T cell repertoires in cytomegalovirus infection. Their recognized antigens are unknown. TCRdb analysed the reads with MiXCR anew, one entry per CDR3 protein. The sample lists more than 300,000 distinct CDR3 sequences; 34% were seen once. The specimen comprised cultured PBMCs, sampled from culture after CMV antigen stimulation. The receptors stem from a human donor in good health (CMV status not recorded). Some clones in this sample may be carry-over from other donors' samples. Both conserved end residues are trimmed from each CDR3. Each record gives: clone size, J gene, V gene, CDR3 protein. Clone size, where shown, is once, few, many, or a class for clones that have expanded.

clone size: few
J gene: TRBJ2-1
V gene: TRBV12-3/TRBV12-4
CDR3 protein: VTSGSNYNEQF

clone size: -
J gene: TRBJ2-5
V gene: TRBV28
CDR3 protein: ASSTIYRGQETQY

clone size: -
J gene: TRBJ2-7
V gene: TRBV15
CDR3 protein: ATSRGGQVYEQY

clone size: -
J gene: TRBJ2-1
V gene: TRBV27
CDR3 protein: ASRKFSLGPKAKNNEQF

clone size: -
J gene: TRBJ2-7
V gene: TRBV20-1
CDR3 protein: SARWTGAYEQY

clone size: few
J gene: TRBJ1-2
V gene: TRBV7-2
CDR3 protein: ASSYHRVSAYGYT

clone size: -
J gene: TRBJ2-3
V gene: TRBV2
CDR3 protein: ASSIKKGSTDTQY

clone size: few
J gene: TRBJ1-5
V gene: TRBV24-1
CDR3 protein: ATSDDDRLPNQPQH

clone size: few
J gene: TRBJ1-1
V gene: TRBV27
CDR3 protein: ASSGPRGGTEAF

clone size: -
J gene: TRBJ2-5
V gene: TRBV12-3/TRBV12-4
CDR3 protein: ATRRGAETQY

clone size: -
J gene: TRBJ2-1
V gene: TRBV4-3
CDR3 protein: ASSQPGSGMSGEQF

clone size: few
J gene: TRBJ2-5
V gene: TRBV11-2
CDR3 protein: ASSLGVPDRQETQY